This T cell receptor (beta chain) comes out of a study of T cells in Graves' hyperthyroidism and ophthalmopathy. Study outcomes and limitations: Blood also held most thyroid clonotypes expanded beyond 0.001. The model's output predicted ophthalmopathy at a median of around 7 months prior to onset. Separating ophthalmopathy from stable hyperthyroidism was achieved by a 13 V-J model.

A word on this clonotype: Its cognate antigen is unknown.

Regions amplified from RNA transcripts were the TCR beta CDR3 regions. First-round RT-PCR of the TCR CDR3 relied on the HTBI primer set. MiXCR, run by TCRdb on the multiplex PCR reads, gives a single entry per CDR3 protein. The sample has 550,000 to 600,000 distinct CDR3 sequences; 46% are singletons. Clinical symptoms, serum thyroxine, TRAb, thyroid ultrasound and orbital computed tomography established diagnosis. Trimming shortened V by 0 bases and J by 5 bases, and 11 bases separated the two germline ends. This CDR3 comprises 15 residues. Germline V gene data show CDR1 as MRHNA and CDR2 as SNTAGT. Input material: peripheral blood or thyroid tissue (not recorded which). The sequence derives from an adult woman with Graves' disease, either hyperthyroidism or ophthalmopathy (not recorded which). This chain joins TRBV6-4 and TRBJ1-5; tentative D call: TRBD1 (5 bases). CDR3 sequence: CASSDSTGDYQPQHF. The CDR3 bases are TGTGCCAGCAGTGACTCGACGGGGGACTATCAGCCCCAGCATTTT.